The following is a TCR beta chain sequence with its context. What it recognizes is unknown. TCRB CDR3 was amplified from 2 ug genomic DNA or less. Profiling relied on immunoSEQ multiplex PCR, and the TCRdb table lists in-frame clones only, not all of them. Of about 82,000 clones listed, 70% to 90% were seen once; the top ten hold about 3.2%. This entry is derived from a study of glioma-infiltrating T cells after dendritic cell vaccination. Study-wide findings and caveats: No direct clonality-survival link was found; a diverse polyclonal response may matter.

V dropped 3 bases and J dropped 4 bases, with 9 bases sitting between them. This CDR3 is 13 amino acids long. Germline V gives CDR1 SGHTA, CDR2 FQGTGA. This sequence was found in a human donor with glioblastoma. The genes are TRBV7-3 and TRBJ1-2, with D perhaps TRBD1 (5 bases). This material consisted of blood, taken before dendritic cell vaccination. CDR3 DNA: TGTGCCAGCAGCTTCGGGGGTCTCTATGGCTACACCTTC. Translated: CASSFGGLYGYTF.